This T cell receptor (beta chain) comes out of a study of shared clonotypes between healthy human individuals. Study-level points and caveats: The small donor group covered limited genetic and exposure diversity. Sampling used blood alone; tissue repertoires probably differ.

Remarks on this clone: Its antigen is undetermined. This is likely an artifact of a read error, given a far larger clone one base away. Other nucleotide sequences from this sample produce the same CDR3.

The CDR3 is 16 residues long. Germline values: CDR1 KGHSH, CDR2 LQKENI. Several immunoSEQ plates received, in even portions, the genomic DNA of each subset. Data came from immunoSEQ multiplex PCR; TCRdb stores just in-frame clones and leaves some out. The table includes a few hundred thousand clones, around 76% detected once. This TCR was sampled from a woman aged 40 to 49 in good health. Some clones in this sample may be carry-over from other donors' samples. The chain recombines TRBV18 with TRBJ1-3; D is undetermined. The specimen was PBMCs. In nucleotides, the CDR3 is TGTGCCAGCTCACCACCGGGCCGATTCTCTGGAAACACCATATACTTT. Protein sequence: CASSPPGRFSGNTIYF.